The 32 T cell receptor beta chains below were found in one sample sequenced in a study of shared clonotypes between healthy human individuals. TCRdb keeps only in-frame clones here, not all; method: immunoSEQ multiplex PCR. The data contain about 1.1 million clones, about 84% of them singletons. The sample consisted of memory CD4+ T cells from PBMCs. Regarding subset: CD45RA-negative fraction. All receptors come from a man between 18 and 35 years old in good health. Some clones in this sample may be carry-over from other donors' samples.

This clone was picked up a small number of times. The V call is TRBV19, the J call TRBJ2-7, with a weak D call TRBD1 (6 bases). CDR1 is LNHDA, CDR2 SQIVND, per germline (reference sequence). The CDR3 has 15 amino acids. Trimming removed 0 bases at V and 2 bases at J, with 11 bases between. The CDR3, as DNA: TGTGCCAGTAGTATAGACCCAGGGGAAGCCTACGAGCAGTACTTC. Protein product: CASSIDPGEAYEQYF.

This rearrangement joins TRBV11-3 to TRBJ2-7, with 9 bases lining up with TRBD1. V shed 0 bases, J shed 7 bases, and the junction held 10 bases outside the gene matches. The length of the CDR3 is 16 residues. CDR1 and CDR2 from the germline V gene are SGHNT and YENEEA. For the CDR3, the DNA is TGTGCCAGCAGCTTAGAAGGGGGGACAGGGACAGTGGAGCAGTACTTC. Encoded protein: CASSLEGGTGTVEQYF.

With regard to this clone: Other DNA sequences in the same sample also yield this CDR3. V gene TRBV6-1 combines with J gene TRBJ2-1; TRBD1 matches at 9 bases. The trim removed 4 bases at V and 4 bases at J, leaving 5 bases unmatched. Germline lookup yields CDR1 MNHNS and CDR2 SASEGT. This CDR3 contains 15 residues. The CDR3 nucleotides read TGTGCCAGCAGTGCCGGGACAGGGTCTTACAATGAGCAGTTCTTC. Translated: CASSAGTGSYNEQFF.

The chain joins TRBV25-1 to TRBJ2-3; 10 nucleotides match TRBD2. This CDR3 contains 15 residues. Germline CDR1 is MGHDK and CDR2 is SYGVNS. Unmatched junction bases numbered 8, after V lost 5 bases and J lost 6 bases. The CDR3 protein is CASSRTLAGADTQYF. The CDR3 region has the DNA TGTGCCAGCAGTCGAACCCTAGCGGGAGCCGATACGCAGTATTTT.

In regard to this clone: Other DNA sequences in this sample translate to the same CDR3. DNA of the CDR3: TGCGCCAGCAGCGGACAGGGGACTGGAAACACCATATATTTT. Translation gives CASSGQGTGNTIYF. This rearrangement joins TRBV5-1 to TRBJ1-3, with 9 positions matching TRBD1. V shed 4 bases and J 2 bases; nucleotides not matched to a gene: 1. Germline lookup yields CDR1 SGHRS and CDR2 YFSETQ. This CDR3 comprises 14 residues.

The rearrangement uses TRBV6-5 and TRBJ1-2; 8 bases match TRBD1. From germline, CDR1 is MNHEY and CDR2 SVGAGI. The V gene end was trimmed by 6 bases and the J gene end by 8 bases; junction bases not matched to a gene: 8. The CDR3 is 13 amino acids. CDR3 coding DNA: TGTGCCAGCAGGTCGCCAGGGGGCGGCGGCTACACCTTC. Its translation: CASRSPGGGGYTF.

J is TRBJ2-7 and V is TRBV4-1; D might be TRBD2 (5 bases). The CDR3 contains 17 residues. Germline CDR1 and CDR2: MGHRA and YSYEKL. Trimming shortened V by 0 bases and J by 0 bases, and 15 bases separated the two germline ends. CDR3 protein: CASSQDASGLYSYEQYF. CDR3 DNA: TGCGCCAGCAGCCAAGATGCGAGCGGCCTATACTCCTACGAGCAGTACTTC.

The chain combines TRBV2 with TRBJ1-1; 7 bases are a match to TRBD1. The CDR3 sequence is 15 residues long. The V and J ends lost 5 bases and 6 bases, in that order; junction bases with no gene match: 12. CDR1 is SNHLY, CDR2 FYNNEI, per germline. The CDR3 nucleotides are TGTGCCAGCAGTAGGGATACAGGGGTTCAAGCTGAAGCTTTCTTT. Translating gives CASSRDTGVQAEAFF.

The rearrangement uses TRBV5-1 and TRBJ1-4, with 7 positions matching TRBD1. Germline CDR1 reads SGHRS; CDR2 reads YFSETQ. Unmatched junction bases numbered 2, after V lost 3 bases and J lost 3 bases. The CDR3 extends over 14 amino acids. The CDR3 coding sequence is TGCGCCAGCAGCTGGGGACAGTCTAATGAAAAACTGTTTTTT. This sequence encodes CASSWGQSNEKLFF.

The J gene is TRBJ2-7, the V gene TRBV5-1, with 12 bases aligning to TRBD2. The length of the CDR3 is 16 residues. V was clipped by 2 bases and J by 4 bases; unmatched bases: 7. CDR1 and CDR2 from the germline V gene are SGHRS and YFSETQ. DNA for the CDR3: TGCGCCAGCAGCTTTGGTGGGACTAGCGGGCTGTACGAGCAGTACTTC. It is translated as CASSFGGTSGLYEQYF. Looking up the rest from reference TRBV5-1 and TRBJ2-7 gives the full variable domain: KAGVTQTPRYLIKTRGQQVTLSCSPISGHRSVSWYQQTPGQGLQFLFEYFSETQRNKGNFPGRFSGRQFSNSRSEMNVSTLELGDSALYLCASSFGGTSGLYEQYFGPGTRLTVT.

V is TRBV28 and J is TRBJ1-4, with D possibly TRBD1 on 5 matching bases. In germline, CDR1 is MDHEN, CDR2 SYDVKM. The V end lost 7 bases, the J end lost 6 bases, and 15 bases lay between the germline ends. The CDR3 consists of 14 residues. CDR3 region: CASMGGGGDEKLFF. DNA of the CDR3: TGTGCCAGCATGGGGGGGGGTGGCGATGAAAAACTGTTTTTT.

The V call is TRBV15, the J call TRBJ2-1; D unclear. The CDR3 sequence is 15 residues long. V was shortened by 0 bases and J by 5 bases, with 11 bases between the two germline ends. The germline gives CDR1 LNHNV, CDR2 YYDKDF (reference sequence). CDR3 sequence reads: CATSRDYLGDNEQFF. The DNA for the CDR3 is TGTGCCACCAGCAGAGACTATTTGGGTGACAATGAGCAGTTCTTC.

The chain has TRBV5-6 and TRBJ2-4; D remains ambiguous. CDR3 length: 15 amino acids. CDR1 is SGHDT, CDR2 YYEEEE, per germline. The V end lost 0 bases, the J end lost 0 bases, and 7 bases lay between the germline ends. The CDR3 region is CASSLEGLAKNIQYF. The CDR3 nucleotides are TGTGCCAGCAGCTTGGAAGGCTTAGCCAAAAACATTCAGTACTTC. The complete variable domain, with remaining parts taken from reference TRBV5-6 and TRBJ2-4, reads DAGVTQSPTHLIKTRGQQVTLRCSPKSGHDTVSWYQQALGQGPQFIFQYYEEEERQRGNFPDRFSGHQFPNYSSELNVNALLLGDSALYLCASSLEGLAKNIQYFGAGTRLSVL.

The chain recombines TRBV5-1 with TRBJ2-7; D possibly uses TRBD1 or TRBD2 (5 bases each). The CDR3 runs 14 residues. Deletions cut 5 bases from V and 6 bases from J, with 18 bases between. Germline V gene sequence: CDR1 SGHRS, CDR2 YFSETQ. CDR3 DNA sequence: TGCGCCAGCAGTCTGGTGGGGGTCCCACGCGAGCAGTACTTC. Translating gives CASSLVGVPREQYF.

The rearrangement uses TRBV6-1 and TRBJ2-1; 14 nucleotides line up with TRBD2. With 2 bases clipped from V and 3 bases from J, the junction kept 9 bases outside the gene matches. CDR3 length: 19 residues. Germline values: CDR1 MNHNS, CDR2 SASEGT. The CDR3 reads CASSEWGLAGAINYNEQFF. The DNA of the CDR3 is TGTGCCAGCAGTGAATGGGGACTAGCGGGAGCTATTAACTACAATGAGCAGTTCTTC.

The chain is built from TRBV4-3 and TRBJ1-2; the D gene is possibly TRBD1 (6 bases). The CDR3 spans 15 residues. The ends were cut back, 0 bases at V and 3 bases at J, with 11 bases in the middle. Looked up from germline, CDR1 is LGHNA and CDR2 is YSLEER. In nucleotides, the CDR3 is TGCGCCAGCAGCCAAGAGTACAGGGACTACTATGGCTACACCTTC. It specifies CASSQEYRDYYGYTF.

CDR3 residues: CASSQESGNNQPQHF. Written as DNA, the CDR3 is TGCGCCAGCAGCCAAGAATCGGGGAACAATCAGCCCCAGCATTTT. The rearrangement uses TRBV4-1 and TRBJ1-5; D gene uncertain. Trimming removed 0 bases at V and 3 bases at J, with 9 bases between. The CDR3 is made up of 15 amino acids. Germline values: CDR1 MGHRA, CDR2 YSYEKL.

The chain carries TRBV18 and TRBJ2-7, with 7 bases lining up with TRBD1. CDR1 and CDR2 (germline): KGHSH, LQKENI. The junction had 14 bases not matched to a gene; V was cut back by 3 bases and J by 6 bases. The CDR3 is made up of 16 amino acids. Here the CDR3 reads CASSPRNRLTGTEQYF. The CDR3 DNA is TGTGCCAGCTCACCTAGGAATCGACTGACAGGGACCGAGCAGTACTTC.

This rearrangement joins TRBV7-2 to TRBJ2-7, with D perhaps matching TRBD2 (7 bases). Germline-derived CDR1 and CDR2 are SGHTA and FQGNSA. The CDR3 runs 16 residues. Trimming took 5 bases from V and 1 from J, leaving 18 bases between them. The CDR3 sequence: CASSPYGAGQSYEQYF. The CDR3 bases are TGTGCCAGCAGCCCGTACGGAGCGGGACAATCCTACGAGCAGTACTTC.

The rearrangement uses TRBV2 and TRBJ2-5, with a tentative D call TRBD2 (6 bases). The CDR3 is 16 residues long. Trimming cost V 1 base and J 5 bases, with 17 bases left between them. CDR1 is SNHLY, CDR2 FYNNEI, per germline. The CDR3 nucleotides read TGTGCCAGCAGTGAAGGGCTAGGGGTAGCGGTGGAGACCCAGTACTTC. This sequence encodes CASSEGLGVAVETQYF.

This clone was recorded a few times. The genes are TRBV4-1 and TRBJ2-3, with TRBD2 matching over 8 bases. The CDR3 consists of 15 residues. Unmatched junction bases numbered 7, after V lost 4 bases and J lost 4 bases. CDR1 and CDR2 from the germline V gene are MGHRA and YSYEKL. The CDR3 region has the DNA TGCGCCAGCAGCCCCGGGACTAGTAGGGCAGATACGCAGTATTTT. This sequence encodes CASSPGTSRADTQYF.

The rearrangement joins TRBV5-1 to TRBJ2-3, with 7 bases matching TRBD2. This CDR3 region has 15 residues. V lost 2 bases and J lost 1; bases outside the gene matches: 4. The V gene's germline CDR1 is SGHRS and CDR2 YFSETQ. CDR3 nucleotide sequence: TGCGCCAGCAGCTTACGACTAGCAGGCACAGATACGCAGTATTTT. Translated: CASSLRLAGTDTQYF.

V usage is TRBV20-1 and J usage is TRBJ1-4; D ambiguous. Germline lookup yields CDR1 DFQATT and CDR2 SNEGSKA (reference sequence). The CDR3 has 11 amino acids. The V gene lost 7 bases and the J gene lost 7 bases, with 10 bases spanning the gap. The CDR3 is CSVSAGEKLFF. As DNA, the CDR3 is TGCAGTGTGAGCGCGGGTGAAAAACTGTTTTTT.

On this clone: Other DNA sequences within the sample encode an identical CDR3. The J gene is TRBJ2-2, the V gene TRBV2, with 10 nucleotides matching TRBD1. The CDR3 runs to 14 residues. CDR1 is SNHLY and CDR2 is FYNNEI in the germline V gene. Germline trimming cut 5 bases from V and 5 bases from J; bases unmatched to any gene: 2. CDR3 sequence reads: CASSTGQGTGELFF. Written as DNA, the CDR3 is TGTGCCAGCAGTACGGGACAGGGGACCGGGGAGCTGTTTTTT.

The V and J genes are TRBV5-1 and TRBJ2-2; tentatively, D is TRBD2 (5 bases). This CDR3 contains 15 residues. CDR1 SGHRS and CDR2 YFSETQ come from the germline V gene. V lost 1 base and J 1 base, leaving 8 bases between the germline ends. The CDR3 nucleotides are TGCGCCAGCAGCTTGTACGCGGGGAACACCGGGGAGCTGTTTTTT. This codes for CASSLYAGNTGELFF.

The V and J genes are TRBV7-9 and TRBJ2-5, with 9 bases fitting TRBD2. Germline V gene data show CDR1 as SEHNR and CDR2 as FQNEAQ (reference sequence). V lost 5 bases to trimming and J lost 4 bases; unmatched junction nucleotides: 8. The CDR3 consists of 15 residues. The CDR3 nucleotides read TGTGCCAGCAGCGTCAGCCTAGCGGGACGAGAGACCCAGTACTTC. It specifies CASSVSLAGRETQYF.

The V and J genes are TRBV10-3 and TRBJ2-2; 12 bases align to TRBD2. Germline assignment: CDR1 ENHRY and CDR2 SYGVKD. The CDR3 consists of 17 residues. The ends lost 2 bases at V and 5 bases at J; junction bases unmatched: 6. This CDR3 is CAISEVLAGGLTGELFF. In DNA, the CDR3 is TGTGCCATCAGTGAGGTCCTAGCGGGAGGGCTAACCGGGGAGCTGTTTTTT.

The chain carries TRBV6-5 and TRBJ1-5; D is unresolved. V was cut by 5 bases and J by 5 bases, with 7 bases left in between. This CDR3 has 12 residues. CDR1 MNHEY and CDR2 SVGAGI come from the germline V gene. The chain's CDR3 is CASSSGYQPQHF. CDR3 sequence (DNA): TGTGCCAGCAGTAGCGGTTATCAGCCCCAGCATTTT.

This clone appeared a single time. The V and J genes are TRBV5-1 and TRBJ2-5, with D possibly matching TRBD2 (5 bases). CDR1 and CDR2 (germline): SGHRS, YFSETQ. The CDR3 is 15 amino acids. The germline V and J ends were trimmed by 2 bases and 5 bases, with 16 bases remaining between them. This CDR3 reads CASSLRGQTEETQYF. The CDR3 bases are TGCGCCAGCAGCTTACGAGGGCAGACCGAGGAGACCCAGTACTTC.

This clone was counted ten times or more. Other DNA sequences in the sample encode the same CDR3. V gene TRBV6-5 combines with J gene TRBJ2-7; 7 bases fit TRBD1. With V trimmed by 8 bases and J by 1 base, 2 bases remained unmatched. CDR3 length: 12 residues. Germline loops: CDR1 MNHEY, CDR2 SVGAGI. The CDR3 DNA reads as TGTGCCAGCCGACAGGGATCCTACGAGCAGTACTTC. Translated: CASRQGSYEQYF.

CDR3 loop: CASSNRGFFAYTQYF. The CDR3 nucleotides read TGTGCCAGCAGTAACAGGGGTTTTTTTGCATATACGCAGTATTTT. The chain has TRBV28 and TRBJ2-3; 7 nucleotides match TRBD1. The CDR3 is 15 amino acids. V was clipped by 5 bases and J by 7 bases; unmatched bases: 12. Germline CDR1 is MDHEN and CDR2 is SYDVKM.

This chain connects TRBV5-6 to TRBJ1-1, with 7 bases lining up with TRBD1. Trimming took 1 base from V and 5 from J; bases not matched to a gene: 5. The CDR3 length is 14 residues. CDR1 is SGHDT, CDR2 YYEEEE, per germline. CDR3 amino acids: CASSLSSTGTEAFF. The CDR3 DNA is TGTGCCAGCAGCTTGTCTTCGACAGGGACTGAAGCTTTCTTT.